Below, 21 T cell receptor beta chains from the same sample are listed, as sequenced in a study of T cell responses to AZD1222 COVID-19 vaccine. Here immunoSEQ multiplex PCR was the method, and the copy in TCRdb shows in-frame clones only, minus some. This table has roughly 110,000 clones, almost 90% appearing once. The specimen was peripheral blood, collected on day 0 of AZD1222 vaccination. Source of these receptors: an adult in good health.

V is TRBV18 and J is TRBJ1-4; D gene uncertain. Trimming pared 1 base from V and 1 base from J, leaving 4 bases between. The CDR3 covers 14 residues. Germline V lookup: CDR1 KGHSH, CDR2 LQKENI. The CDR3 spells CASSPQKTNEKLFF. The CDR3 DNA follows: TGTGCCAGCTCACCACAGAAAACTAATGAAAAACTGTTTTTT.

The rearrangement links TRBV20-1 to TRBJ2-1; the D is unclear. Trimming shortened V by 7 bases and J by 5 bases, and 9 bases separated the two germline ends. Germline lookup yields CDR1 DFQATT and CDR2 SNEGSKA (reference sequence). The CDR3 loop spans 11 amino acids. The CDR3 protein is CSEARHNEQFF. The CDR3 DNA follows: TGCAGTGAGGCCAGGCACAATGAGCAGTTCTTC.

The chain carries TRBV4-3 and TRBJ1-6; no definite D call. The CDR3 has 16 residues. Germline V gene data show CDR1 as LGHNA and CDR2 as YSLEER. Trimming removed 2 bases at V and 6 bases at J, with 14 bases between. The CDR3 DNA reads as TGCGCCAGCAGCCAATACGTCAGGACCTCTAATTCACCCCTCCACTTT. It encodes CASSQYVRTSNSPLHF.

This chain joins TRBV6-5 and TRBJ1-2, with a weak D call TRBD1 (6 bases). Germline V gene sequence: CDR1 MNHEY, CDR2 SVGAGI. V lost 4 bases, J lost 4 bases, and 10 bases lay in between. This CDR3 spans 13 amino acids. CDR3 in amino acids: CASSFTGSYGYTF. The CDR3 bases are TGTGCCAGCAGTTTCACAGGGTCCTATGGCTACACCTTC.

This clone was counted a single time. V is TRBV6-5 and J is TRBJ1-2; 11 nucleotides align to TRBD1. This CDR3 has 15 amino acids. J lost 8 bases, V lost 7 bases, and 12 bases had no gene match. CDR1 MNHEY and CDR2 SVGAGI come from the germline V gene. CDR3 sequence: CASTLVPGQGDGYTF. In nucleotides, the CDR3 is TGTGCCAGCACCCTTGTACCGGGACAGGGGGACGGCTACACCTTC.

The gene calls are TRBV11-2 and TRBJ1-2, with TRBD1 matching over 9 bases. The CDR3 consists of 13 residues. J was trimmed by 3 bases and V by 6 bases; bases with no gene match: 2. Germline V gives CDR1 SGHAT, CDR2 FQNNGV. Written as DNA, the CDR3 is TGTGCCAGCAGGGGGACAGGGCACTATGGCTACACCTTC. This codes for CASRGTGHYGYTF.

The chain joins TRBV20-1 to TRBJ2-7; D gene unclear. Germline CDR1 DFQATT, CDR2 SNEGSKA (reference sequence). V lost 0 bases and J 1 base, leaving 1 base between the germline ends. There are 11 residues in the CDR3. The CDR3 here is CSARDSYEQYF. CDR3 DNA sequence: TGCAGTGCTAGAGATTCCTACGAGCAGTACTTC.

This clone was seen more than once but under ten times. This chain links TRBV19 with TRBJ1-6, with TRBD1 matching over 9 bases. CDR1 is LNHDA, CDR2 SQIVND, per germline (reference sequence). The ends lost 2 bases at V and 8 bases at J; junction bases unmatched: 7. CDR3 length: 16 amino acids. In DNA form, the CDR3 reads TGTGCCAGTAGTATACCCGGACAGGGGAGACATTCACCCCTCCACTTT. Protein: CASSIPGQGRHSPLHF.

This CDR3 reads CASSLLGSTKNIQYF. The CDR3, as DNA: TGCGCCAGCAGCCTCCTGGGCTCCACAAAAAACATTCAGTACTTC. V gene TRBV4-3 combines with J gene TRBJ2-4, with D unclear. The CDR3 is 15 residues long. V was clipped by 4 bases and J by 4 bases, with 14 bases between them. Germline V CDR1 and CDR2: LGHNA, YSLEER.

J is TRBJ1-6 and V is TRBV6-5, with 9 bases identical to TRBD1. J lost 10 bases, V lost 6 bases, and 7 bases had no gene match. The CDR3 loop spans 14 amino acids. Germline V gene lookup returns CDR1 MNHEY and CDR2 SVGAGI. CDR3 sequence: CASRIGQGRSPLHF. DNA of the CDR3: TGTGCCAGCAGGATCGGACAGGGGCGGTCACCCCTCCACTTT.

CDR3 residues: CASSLGQGASNTEAFF. In DNA, the CDR3 is TGCGCCAGCAGCTTGGGACAGGGGGCTTCGAACACTGAAGCTTTCTTT. The chain carries TRBV5-1 and TRBJ1-1, with TRBD1 matching 10 bases. Germline lookup yields CDR1 SGHRS and CDR2 YFSETQ. After removal of 0 bases from V and 1 base from J, the junction contained 3 bases not matched to a gene. CDR3 length equals 16 residues.

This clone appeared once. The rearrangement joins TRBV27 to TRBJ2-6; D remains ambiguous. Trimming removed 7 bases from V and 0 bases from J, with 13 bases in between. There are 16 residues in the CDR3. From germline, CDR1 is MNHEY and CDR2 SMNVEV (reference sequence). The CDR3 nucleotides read TGTGCCAGCACCTTCCTCCTTTCCTCTGGGGCCAACGTCCTGACTTTC. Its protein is CASTFLLSSGANVLTF.

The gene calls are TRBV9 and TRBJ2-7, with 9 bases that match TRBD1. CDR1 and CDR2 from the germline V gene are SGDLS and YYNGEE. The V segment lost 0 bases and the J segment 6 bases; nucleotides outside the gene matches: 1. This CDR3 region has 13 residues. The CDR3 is CASSVGDRVEQYF. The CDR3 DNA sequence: TGTGCCAGCAGCGTAGGGGACAGGGTCGAGCAGTACTTC.

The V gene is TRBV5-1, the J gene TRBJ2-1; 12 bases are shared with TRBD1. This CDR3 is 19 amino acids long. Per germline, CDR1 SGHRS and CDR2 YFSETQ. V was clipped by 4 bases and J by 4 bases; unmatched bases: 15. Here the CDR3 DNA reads TGCGCCAGCAGCATAGGGACAGGGGGCCGGATGTATGGTTACAATGAGCAGTTCTTC. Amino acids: CASSIGTGGRMYGYNEQFF.

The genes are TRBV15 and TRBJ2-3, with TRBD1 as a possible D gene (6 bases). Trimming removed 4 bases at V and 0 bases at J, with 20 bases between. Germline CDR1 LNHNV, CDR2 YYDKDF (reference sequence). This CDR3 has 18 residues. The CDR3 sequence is CATSTKQHRVISTDTQYF. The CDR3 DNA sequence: TGTGCCACCAGCACTAAACAACACAGGGTGATTAGCACAGATACGCAGTATTTT.

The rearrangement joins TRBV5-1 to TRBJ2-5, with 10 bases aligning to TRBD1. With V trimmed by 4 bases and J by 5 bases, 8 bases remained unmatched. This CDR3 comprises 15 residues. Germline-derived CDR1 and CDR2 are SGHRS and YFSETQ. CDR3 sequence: CASSPDRGLRETQYF. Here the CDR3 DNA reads TGCGCCAGCAGCCCCGACAGGGGGCTCAGGGAGACCCAGTACTTC.

CDR3 in amino acids: CASEDGGTAGYEAFF. The CDR3, as DNA: TGTGCCAGCGAAGATGGGGGGACAGCGGGTTACGAAGCTTTCTTT. V gene TRBV3-1 (or the pseudogene TRBV3-2) combines with J gene TRBJ1-1; 7 bases agree with TRBD1. CDR3 length equals 15 residues. Germline values: CDR1 LGHDT, CDR2 YNNKEL (reference sequence). The V gene end was trimmed by 8 bases and the J gene end by 8 bases; junction bases not matched to a gene: 17.

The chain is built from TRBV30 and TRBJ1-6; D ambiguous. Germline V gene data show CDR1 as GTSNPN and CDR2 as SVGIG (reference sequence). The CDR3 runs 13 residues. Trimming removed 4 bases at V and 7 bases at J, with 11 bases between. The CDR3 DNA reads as TGTGCCTGGAAAGGGCTGAACAATTCACCCCTCCACTTT. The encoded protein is CAWKGLNNSPLHF.

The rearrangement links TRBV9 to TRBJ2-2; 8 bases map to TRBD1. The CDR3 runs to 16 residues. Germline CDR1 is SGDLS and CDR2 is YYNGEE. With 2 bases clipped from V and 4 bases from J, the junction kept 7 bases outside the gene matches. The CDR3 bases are TGTGCCAGCAGCGTCTTCGGACAGGGTGGCACCGGGGAGCTGTTTTTT. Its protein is CASSVFGQGGTGELFF.

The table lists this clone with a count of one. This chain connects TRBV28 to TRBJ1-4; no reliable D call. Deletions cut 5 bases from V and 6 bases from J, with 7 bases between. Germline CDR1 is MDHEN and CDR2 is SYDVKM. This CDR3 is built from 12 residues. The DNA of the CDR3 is TGTGCCAGCAGTCCCCCCGATGAAAAACTGTTTTTT. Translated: CASSPPDEKLFF.

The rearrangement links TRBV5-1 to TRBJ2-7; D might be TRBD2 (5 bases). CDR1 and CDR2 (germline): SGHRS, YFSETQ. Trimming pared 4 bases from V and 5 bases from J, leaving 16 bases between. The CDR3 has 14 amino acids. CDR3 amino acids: CASSNSATDHEQYF. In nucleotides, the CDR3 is TGCGCCAGCAGCAATAGCGCAACCGACCACGAGCAGTACTTC.